This T cell receptor beta chain was captured in a study of tumor and adjacent non-tumor tissue in lung cancer. As for the study in general: The cohort had roughly 12 adenocarcinoma, a couple of squamous cell and 1 small cell patients. The patients, around 11 men and roughly 5 women, were about 30 to 76 with stage I to III disease.

CDR1 is SEHNR and CDR2 is FQNEAQ in the germline V gene (reference sequence). Between the trimmed V and J ends, which lost 3 bases and 2 bases, there was a span of 11 bases. CDR3 length: 14 residues. TCRbeta libraries were built with three rounds of nested PCR, modified from ARM-PCR. TCRdb redid the calling of the multiplex PCR reads with MiXCR, one entry per CDR3 protein. This sample has 40,000 to 50,000 distinct CDR3 sequences, with under 75% found just once. This clonotype was detected ten times or more. RNA was extracted from bulk tissue without any cell sorting. The normal lung tissue was taken more than 3 cm from the tumor edge.

V gene TRBV7-9 combines with J gene TRBJ2-7; D unresolved. The TCR was taken from a woman in her 70s with non-small cell lung cancer. Input material: distant non-tumor lung tissue. This chain's CDR3 is CASSLSIRTYEQYF. In DNA form, the CDR3 reads TGTGCCAGCAGCTTGAGTATACGAACCTACGAGCAGTACTTC.